What follows are 7 T cell receptor beta chains derived from one specimen sequenced in a study of blood T cell repertoires in COVID-19. Only in-frame clones appear in the TCRdb table, and some are missing; sequencing was by immunoSEQ multiplex PCR. The sample shows tens of thousands of clones, 84% of them seen only once. Sequences were obtained from peripheral blood. Receptors originate from a man aged 50-60 years with active or convalescent COVID-19.

V is TRBV7-9 and J is TRBJ2-5; 13 bases agree with TRBD2. Trimming removed 7 bases from V and 2 bases from J; junction bases left unmatched: 10. This CDR3 has 17 amino acids. Germline CDR1 SEHNR, CDR2 FQNEAQ (reference sequence). The CDR3 nucleotides read TGTGCCAGCAACGGACTAGCGGGGGTTGCAATACAAGAGACCCAGTACTTC. Translating gives CASNGLAGVAIQETQYF.

The chain couples TRBV11-1 to TRBJ1-1; D not certain. Deletions cut 2 bases from V and 4 bases from J, with 14 bases between. There are 15 residues in the CDR3. Germline-derived CDR1 and CDR2 are SGHAT and FQDESV (reference sequence). Here the CDR3 reads CASSLRERRGTEAFF. The CDR3 DNA sequence: TGTGCCAGCAGCTTACGTGAGCGTCGGGGCACTGAAGCTTTCTTT.

The chain is built from TRBV4-2 and TRBJ1-2, with no clear D. This CDR3 has 15 residues. The V gene's germline CDR1 is LGHNA and CDR2 YNFKEQ. The germline V and J ends were trimmed by 4 bases and 0 bases, with 12 bases remaining between them. Here the CDR3 DNA reads TGTGCCAGCAGCCCAATTAGAGGGACTAACTATGGCTACACCTTC. It specifies CASSPIRGTNYGYTF.

This sequence joins TRBV2 and TRBJ2-3, with D uncertain. The length of the CDR3 is 14 residues. With 3 bases removed from V and 2 bases from J, the gap between germline ends came to 9 bases. Germline lookup yields CDR1 SNHLY and CDR2 FYNNEI. CDR3 in DNA: TGTGCCAGCAGTGAGTTAATGTCCACAGATACGCAGTATTTT. Amino acids: CASSELMSTDTQYF.

The CDR3, as DNA: TGTGCCAGTAGTATCTTCGGGGGAGAGACCCAGTACTTC. Its translation: CASSIFGGETQYF. The chain employs TRBV19 and TRBJ2-5; D may be TRBD2 (6 bases). The CDR3 extends over 13 amino acids. Trimming took 3 bases from V and 4 from J, leaving 9 bases between them. Germline CDR1 is LNHDA and CDR2 is SQIVND (reference sequence).

The gene calls are TRBV21-1 and TRBJ1-2; no DNA check was done on the table's D call, TRBD1. TRBV21-1 is termed a pseudogene. The CDR3 totals 14 residues. This CDR3 is CASSKADRGYGYTF. The DNA for the CDR3 is TGTGCCAGCAGCAAGGCGGACAGGGGTTATGGCTACACCTTC.

This CDR3 is CSLSTGMTEAFF. Here the CDR3 DNA reads TGCAGCCTAAGCACAGGGATGACTGAAGCTTTCTTT. The rearrangement links TRBV29-1 to TRBJ1-1, with D possibly matching TRBD1 (6 bases). Germline lookup yields CDR1 SQVTM and CDR2 ANQGSEA. Trimming removed 8 bases at V and 5 bases at J, with 15 bases between. The CDR3 runs to 12 residues. The whole variable domain, filled in from reference TRBV29-1 and TRBJ1-1, reads SAVISQKPSRDICQRGTSLTIQCQVDSQVTMMFWYRQQPGQSLTLIATANQGSEATYESGFVIDKFPISRPNLTFSTLTVSNMSPEDSSIYLCSLSTGMTEAFFGQGTRLTVV.